This record concerns one T cell receptor beta chain sequence. Just one base apart from a much larger clone, this may be a read error. This entry is derived from a study of blood T cell repertoires in COVID-19. The overall study: The study drew acute and convalescent COVID-19 samples from the United States, Italy and Spain. Sources were T cells, B-cell-depleted T cells, or PBMCs; the material itself was cDNA or gDNA.

Per the authors' pipeline: Estimation of nucleated cell counts was performed using reference gene primer amplification. The protocol was immunoSEQ multiplex PCR, while the TCRdb copy is restricted to in-frame clones and leaves out a portion. The DNA gave D and trimming, while V, J and clone size come from that table. This repertoire shows approximately 40,000 clones, about 91% found once; its top ten account for around 6%. The length of the CDR3 is 14 residues. The ends were cut back, 3 bases at V and 2 bases at J, with 8 bases in the middle. Germline values: CDR1 SEHNR, CDR2 FQNEAQ (reference sequence).

The TCR originated in an elderly woman with acute or convalescent COVID-19. Sequencing input: peripheral blood. The gene calls are TRBV7-9 and TRBJ1-5; D is possibly TRBD1 (6 bases). The CDR3 loop is CASSLDSGNQPQHF. The CDR3 DNA sequence: TGTGCCAGCAGCTTGGACAGTGGCAATCAGCCCCAGCATTTT.